The 10 T cell receptor beta chains listed next were all sequenced from one sample in a study of technical replicates of blood from a handful of donors. Measured with immunoSEQ multiplex PCR; TCRdb has only the in-frame clones, and not every one. The sample shows over 85,000 clones, over 85% of them seen only once. Input material: T cells isolated from PBMCs. These receptors all stem from a human donor in good health.

This chain connects TRBV9 to TRBJ2-5, with TRBD1 identical over 8 bases. The CDR3 is made up of 16 amino acids. Germline V gives CDR1 SGDLS, CDR2 YYNGEE. The trim removed 0 bases at V and 5 bases at J, leaving 9 bases unmatched. The CDR3 DNA is TGTGCCAGCAGCGTAGCTACTGGACAGGGAAGGGAGACCCAGTACTTC. It encodes CASSVATGQGRETQYF.

The CDR3 DNA sequence: TGTGCCAGCAGGTCTAGCGGGGACGGGGATGAGCAGTTCTTC. It is translated as CASRSSGDGDEQFF. V usage is TRBV14 and J usage is TRBJ2-1; 9 positions match TRBD2. CDR3 length: 14 amino acids. The trim removed 6 bases at V and 8 bases at J, leaving 8 bases unmatched. Germline V CDR1 and CDR2: SGHDN, FVKESK.

The chain carries TRBV7-9 and TRBJ2-7, with TRBD1 matching over 8 bases. The CDR3 consists of 15 residues. Trimming at V came to 1 base and at J to 1 base, leaving 3 bases not matched to a gene. Germline assignment: CDR1 SEHNR and CDR2 FQNEAQ (reference sequence). The CDR3 protein is CASSLVGTGSYEQYF. CDR3 bases: TGTGCCAGCAGCTTAGTCGGGACAGGTTCCTACGAGCAGTACTTC.

This rearrangement joins TRBV15 to TRBJ2-5, with 7 bases lining up with TRBD2. This CDR3 spans 16 amino acids. Losses at the gene ends were 3 bases for V and 5 bases for J; bases not matched to a gene: 12. CDR1 and CDR2 from the germline V gene are LNHNV and YYDKDF (reference sequence). This CDR3 reads CATSSERDYFQETQYF. The CDR3 region has the DNA TGTGCCACCAGCAGCGAAAGGGACTACTTTCAGGAGACCCAGTACTTC.

The chain combines TRBV7-6 with TRBJ2-5; 7 positions match TRBD2. The germline CDR1 and CDR2 sequences are SGHVS and FNYEAQ. This CDR3 is built from 15 residues. V was pared by 7 bases and J by 0 bases, with 8 bases of the junction left unmatched. The CDR3 sequence: CASTGTTLYQETQYF. The CDR3 coding sequence is TGTGCCAGCACCGGGACTACTTTGTACCAAGAGACCCAGTACTTC.

This clone was recorded once. The DNA for the CDR3 is TGCGCCAGCAGCTTGAATAGCGGTAAAGAGACCCAGTACTTC. The encoded protein is CASSLNSGKETQYF. V and J are TRBV5-1 and TRBJ2-5; D may be TRBD2 (6 bases). Germline V CDR1 and CDR2: SGHRS, YFSETQ. Trimming took off 1 base at V and 3 bases at J, with 10 bases between the two ends. This CDR3 spans 14 amino acids. The full variable domain, with the rest looked up from reference TRBV5-1 and TRBJ2-5, is KAGVTQTPRYLIKTRGQQVTLSCSPISGHRSVSWYQQTPGQGLQFLFEYFSETQRNKGNFPGRFSGRQFSNSRSEMNVSTLELGDSALYLCASSLNSGKETQYFGPGTRLLVL.

The chain employs TRBV19 and TRBJ1-4; D is uncertain. The CDR3 is 16 amino acids. From germline, CDR1 is LNHDA and CDR2 SQIVND (reference sequence). V was trimmed by 6 bases and J by 0 bases, leaving 14 bases between them. CDR3 amino acids: CASRPRGRTTNEKLFF. The CDR3 region has the DNA TGTGCCAGTAGACCAAGAGGGAGGACAACTAATGAAAAACTGTTTTTT.

The chain is built from TRBV30 and TRBJ1-3; 8 positions agree with TRBD1. The CDR3 contains 16 residues. V lost 4 bases to trimming and J lost 0 bases; unmatched junction nucleotides: 8. Germline loops: CDR1 GTSNPN, CDR2 SVGIG (reference sequence). CDR3: CAWTGQGTFSGNTIYF. CDR3 nucleotides: TGTGCCTGGACTGGACAGGGTACATTCTCTGGAAACACCATATATTTT.

V gene TRBV11-2 combines with J gene TRBJ2-1, with 9 bases that match TRBD2. Per the germline V gene, CDR1 is SGHAT and CDR2 is FQNNGV. V trimming: 5 bases; J trimming: 7 bases; junction bases outside the gene matches: 9. The CDR3 has 15 residues. The CDR3 DNA reads as TGTGCCAGCAGCCGCAGCCTAGCGGGAATAAATGAGCAGTTCTTC. Protein sequence: CASSRSLAGINEQFF.

The rearrangement links TRBV7-9 to TRBJ2-7; D unclear. Germline CDR1 is SEHNR and CDR2 is FQNEAQ (reference sequence). V was trimmed by 5 bases and J by 5 bases, leaving 16 bases between them. CDR3 length: 14 amino acids. The CDR3: CASSPPRGVDEQYF. CDR3 DNA: TGTGCCAGCAGCCCCCCGAGAGGTGTCGACGAGCAGTACTTC.